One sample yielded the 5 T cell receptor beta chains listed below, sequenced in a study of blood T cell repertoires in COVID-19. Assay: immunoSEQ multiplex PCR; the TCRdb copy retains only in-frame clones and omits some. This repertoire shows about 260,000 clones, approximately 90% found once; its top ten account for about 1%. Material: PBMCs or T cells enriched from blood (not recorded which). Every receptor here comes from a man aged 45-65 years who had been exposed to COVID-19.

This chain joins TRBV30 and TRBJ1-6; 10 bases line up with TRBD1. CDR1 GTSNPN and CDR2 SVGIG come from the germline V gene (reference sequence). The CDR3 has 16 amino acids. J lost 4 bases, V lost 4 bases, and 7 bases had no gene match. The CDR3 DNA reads TGTGCCTGGAATGGACAGGGGGTATTATATAATTCACCCCTCCACTTT. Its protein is CAWNGQGVLYNSPLHF.

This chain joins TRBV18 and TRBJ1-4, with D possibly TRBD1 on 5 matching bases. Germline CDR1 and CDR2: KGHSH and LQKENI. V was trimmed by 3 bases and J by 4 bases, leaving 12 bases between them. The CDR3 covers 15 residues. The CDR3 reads CASSPRQTFNEKLFF. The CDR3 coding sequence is TGTGCCAGCTCACCCCGACAGACTTTTAATGAAAAACTGTTTTTT. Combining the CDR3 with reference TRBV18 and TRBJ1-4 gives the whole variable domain NAGVMQNPRHLVRRRGQEARLRCSPMKGHSHVYWYRQLPEEGLKFMVYLQKENIIDESGMPKERFSAEFPKEGPSILRIQQVVRGDSAAYFCASSPRQTFNEKLFFGSGTQLSVL.

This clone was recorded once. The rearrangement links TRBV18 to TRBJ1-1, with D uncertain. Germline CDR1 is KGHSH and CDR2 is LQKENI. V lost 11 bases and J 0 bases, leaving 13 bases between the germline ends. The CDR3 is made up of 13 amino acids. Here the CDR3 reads CASQDDMNTEAFF. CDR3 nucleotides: TGTGCCTCCCAGGATGACATGAACACTGAAGCTTTCTTT.

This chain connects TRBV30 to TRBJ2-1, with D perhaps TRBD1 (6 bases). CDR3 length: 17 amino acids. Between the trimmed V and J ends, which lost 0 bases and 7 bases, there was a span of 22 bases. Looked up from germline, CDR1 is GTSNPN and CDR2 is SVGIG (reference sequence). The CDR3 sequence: CAWSVKFRYRVSNEQFF. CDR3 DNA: TGTGCCTGGAGTGTAAAATTTCGGTACAGGGTGAGTAATGAGCAGTTCTTC.

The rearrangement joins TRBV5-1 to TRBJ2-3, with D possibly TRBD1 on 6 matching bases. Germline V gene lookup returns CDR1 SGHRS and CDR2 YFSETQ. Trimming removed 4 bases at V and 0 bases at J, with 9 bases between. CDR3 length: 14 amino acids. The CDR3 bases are TGCGCCAGCAGCATAGGACAGAGCACAGATACGCAGTATTTT. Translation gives CASSIGQSTDTQYF.